The present entry profiles one TCR beta chain with its context. In the PCR, 60 Vbeta and 13 Jbeta primers were used. The method was immunoSEQ multiplex PCR; TCRdb's version includes in-frame clones alone and lacks a portion of them. The data hold about 200,000 clones, with approximately 86% observed a single time. This specimen comes from a study of cytomegalovirus exposure and HLA in healthy donors. Study-wide context: For the approximately 360 genotyped donors, 80% to 90% fell within the Caucasian-associated ancestry cluster.

The CDR3 runs 15 residues. With 0 bases removed from V and 0 bases from J, the gap between germline ends came to 3 bases. In germline, CDR1 is LNHNV, CDR2 YYDKDF (reference sequence). The J gene is TRBJ2-6, the V gene TRBV15; D is ambiguous. This TCR derives from a young woman in good health and CMV-seronegative. The sequenced sample was PBMCs. The CDR3 protein is CATSRDHSGANVLTF. The CDR3 DNA follows: TGTGCCACCAGCAGAGATCACTCTGGGGCCAACGTCCTGACTTTC.